One and the same sample provided the 26 T cell receptor beta chains below, sequenced in a study of regulatory T cells in long-lasting Graves disease. CDR3 regions were amplified by Arm-PCR using iRepertoire HTBI primers to build TCR beta libraries. One entry per CDR3 protein results from TCRdb running MiXCR on the multiplex PCR reads. The sample carries approximately 400,000 distinct CDR3 sequences, just under 15% recorded once. Indicated time point: newly diagnosed GD, antithyroid drugs for less than 3 months. PBMC RNA served as the TCR library source. This sample was also put to use in a study of T cells in Graves' hyperthyroidism and ophthalmopathy.

Source: peripheral blood mononuclear cells (PBMCs), taken at new diagnosis, from a patient treated with antithyroid drugs. The receptors derive from a woman aged 25 to 39 with Graves disease.

This clonotype came up many times. This chain uses TRBV5-1 with TRBJ1-1, with D uncertain. Trimming took 5 bases from V and 2 from J, leaving 13 bases between them. Per the germline V gene, CDR1 is SGHRS and CDR2 is YFSETQ. The CDR3 runs to 14 residues. For the CDR3, the DNA is TGCGCCAGCAGAGAGGGAGGCCTCAACACTGAAGCTTTCTTT. Translation: CASREGGLNTEAFF.

This clonotype was detected many times. The chain joins TRBV20-1 to TRBJ2-1, with TRBD1 matching over 7 bases. J was trimmed by 2 bases and V by 6 bases; bases with no gene match: 10. This CDR3 spans 15 amino acids. Looked up from germline, CDR1 is DFQATT and CDR2 is SNEGSKA (reference sequence). The CDR3 here is CSAERGTGAYNEQFF. As DNA, the CDR3 is TGCAGTGCCGAGAGGGGCACAGGGGCCTACAATGAGCAGTTCTTC.

The chain is built from TRBV14 and TRBJ2-5, with a tentative D call TRBD1 (7 bases). Germline lookup yields CDR1 SGHDN and CDR2 FVKESK. The CDR3 has 16 residues. Between the trimmed V and J ends, which lost 0 bases and 5 bases, there was a span of 16 bases. CDR3 coding DNA: TGTGCCAGCAGCCAAGACAGGGGGGTTATAATTGAGACCCAGTACTTC. This encodes CASSQDRGVIIETQYF.

CDR3 coding DNA: TGTGCCAGCAGTTTATGGGCATCTCAAGAGACCCAGTACTTC. Translation gives CASSLWASQETQYF. The genes are TRBV27 and TRBJ2-5; no clear D gene. Per germline, CDR1 MNHEY and CDR2 SMNVEV (reference sequence). Trimming cost V 1 base and J 2 bases, with 8 bases left between them. The CDR3 is 14 amino acids.

For this clonotype: A read error is possible here, since a much larger clone lies one base away. This rearrangement joins TRBV2 to TRBJ2-1; the match to TRBD2 covers 13 bases. V shed 6 bases and J 5 bases; nucleotides not matched to a gene: 4. The CDR3 covers 15 residues. The germline CDR1 and CDR2 sequences are SNHLY and FYNNEI. The chain's CDR3 is CASSATSGGNNEQFF. CDR3 bases: TGTGCCAGCAGCGCGACTAGCGGGGGGAACAATGAGCAGTTCTTC. The entire variable domain, with the rest obtained from reference TRBV2 and TRBJ2-1, is as follows: EPEVTQTPSHQVTQMGQEVILRCVPISNHLYFYWYRQILGQKVEFLVSFYNNEISEKSEIFDDQFSVERPDGSNFTLKIRSTKLEDSAMYFCASSATSGGNNEQFFGPGTRLTVL.

This clonotype was observed a handful of times. The CDR3 spells CATSDPWDRGSGTQYF. The CDR3, as DNA: TGTGCCACCAGTGATCCCTGGGACAGGGGATCGGGGACCCAGTACTTC. The chain uses TRBV24-1 and TRBJ2-5, with 10 nucleotides matching TRBD1. Trimming removed 3 bases from V and 7 bases from J; junction bases left unmatched: 10. Germline CDR1 and CDR2: KGHDR and SFDVKD. This CDR3 has 16 amino acids.

This clonotype showed up many times. The rearrangement links TRBV11-2 to TRBJ1-2, with 8 bases identical to TRBD1. The CDR3 length is 13 residues. J gave up 3 bases and V 8 bases, and 5 bases lay outside the gene matches. Germline values: CDR1 SGHAT, CDR2 FQNNGV. The chain's CDR3 is CASGTGLDYGYTF. The CDR3 nucleotides are TGTGCCAGCGGGACAGGACTGGACTATGGCTACACCTTC.

Concerning this clonotype: It may be a read error: a sequence one base away is much more abundant. The rearrangement uses TRBV27 and TRBJ2-7; D could derive from TRBD1 or TRBD2 (5 bases each). CDR1 is MNHEY and CDR2 is SMNVEV in the germline V gene (reference sequence). This CDR3 spans 15 amino acids. CDR3 amino acids: CTSSYKMGPLYEQYF. CDR3 bases: TGTACCAGCAGTTACAAAATGGGACCCCTCTACGAGCAGTACTTC.

This clonotype appeared many times. V usage is TRBV6-5 and J usage is TRBJ1-4, with a possible D match to TRBD1 (6 bases). Germline values: CDR1 MNHEY, CDR2 SVGAGI. This CDR3 contains 13 residues. V was trimmed by 4 bases and J by 7 bases, leaving 10 bases between them. The CDR3: CASSSRGGEKLFF. The CDR3 DNA is TGTGCCAGCAGTTCGAGGGGGGGTGAAAAACTGTTTTTT.

Ten or more counts support this clonotype. This sequence joins TRBV30 and TRBJ1-1; TRBD1 is a possible D gene (6 bases). Germline V gene sequence: CDR1 GTSNPN, CDR2 SVGIG (reference sequence). This CDR3 has 14 residues. V lost 4 bases and J 1 base, leaving 13 bases between the germline ends. CDR3 protein: CAWNTQGGNTEAFF. CDR3 DNA: TGTGCCTGGAATACACAGGGAGGGAACACTGAAGCTTTCTTT.

This clonotype was detected ten times or more. This chain links TRBV12-3 or TRBV12-4 with TRBJ1-3, with D perhaps TRBD1 (6 bases). Trimming pared 7 bases from V and 2 bases from J, leaving 15 bases between. The CDR3 is 15 residues long. The CDR3: CASTRGQPAGNTIYF. CDR3 in DNA: TGTGCCAGCACTCGTGGACAGCCAGCTGGAAACACCATATATTTT.

This clonotype has at least ten counts. The chain employs TRBV28 and TRBJ1-1; the D gene is possibly TRBD1 (5 bases). Germline V CDR1 and CDR2: MDHEN, SYDVKM. Trimming left V 2 bases short and J 8 bases short, with 15 bases between. The CDR3 runs 14 residues. The CDR3 sequence is CASSLLGESKEAFF. Written as DNA, the CDR3 is TGTGCCAGCAGTTTACTGGGGGAGTCGAAGGAAGCTTTCTTT.

This rearrangement joins TRBV4-2 to TRBJ2-3, with 9 bases lining up with TRBD1. The CDR3 is made up of 16 amino acids. Germline CDR1 is LGHNA and CDR2 is YNFKEQ. The junction had 5 bases not matched to a gene; V was cut back by 2 bases and J by 2 bases. The DNA for the CDR3 is TGTGCCAGCAGCCAAAGGGACAGGGCATACACAGATACGCAGTATTTT. Encoded protein: CASSQRDRAYTDTQYF.

This clonotype came up many times. The rearrangement uses TRBV7-3 and TRBJ2-2, with 10 positions matching TRBD2. The CDR3 is made up of 17 amino acids. Trimming removed 0 bases from V and 2 bases from J; junction bases left unmatched: 3. CDR1 and CDR2 (germline): SGHTA, FQGTGA. CDR3 amino acids: CASSLTRTSGNTGELFF. In nucleotides, the CDR3 is TGTGCCAGCAGCTTAACGAGGACTAGCGGAAACACCGGGGAGCTGTTTTTT.

This clonotype was seen many times. The chain is built from TRBV10-3 and TRBJ1-5; D remains ambiguous. V was shortened by 2 bases and J by 9 bases, with 8 bases between the two germline ends. This CDR3 has 12 residues. CDR1 and CDR2 from the germline V gene are ENHRY and SYGVKD. CDR3: CAISEPLRPQHF. The CDR3 DNA follows: TGTGCCATCAGTGAGCCCCTACGGCCCCAGCATTTT.

This clonotype was seen at least ten times. The chain combines TRBV7-3 with TRBJ2-7, with a weak D call TRBD1 (6 bases). Germline-derived CDR1 and CDR2 are SGHTA and FQGTGA. This CDR3 contains 13 residues. The V gene lost 5 bases and the J gene lost 3 bases, with 11 bases spanning the gap. CDR3 nucleotides: TGTGCCAGCAGCCCCCCGGACAGCTACGAGCAGTACTTC. Amino acid sequence: CASSPPDSYEQYF.

In this sample, this clonotype turned up many times. V usage is TRBV5-8 and J usage is TRBJ2-7; D may match TRBD1 or TRBD2 (5 bases each). Germline CDR1 reads SGHTS; CDR2 reads YDEGEE. The CDR3 is made up of 15 amino acids. The V end was cut by 4 bases, the J end by 6 bases, with 20 bases between. Here the CDR3 reads CASSPWGKGSGEQYF. CDR3 nucleotides: TGTGCCAGCAGCCCTTGGGGAAAGGGGAGCGGCGAGCAGTACTTC.

This clonotype was observed a few times. This chain joins TRBV5-6 and TRBJ2-7; D ambiguous. CDR1 is SGHDT and CDR2 is YYEEEE in the germline V gene. Between the trimmed V and J ends, which lost 7 bases and 0 bases, there was a span of 14 bases. The CDR3 consists of 14 residues. CDR3 region: CASESGKSSYEQYF. The CDR3 DNA follows: TGTGCCAGCGAGTCTGGGAAAAGCTCCTACGAGCAGTACTTC.

The V gene is TRBV19, the J gene TRBJ2-3, with TRBD2 matching 7 bases. J was trimmed by 0 bases and V by 4 bases; bases with no gene match: 4. Germline loops: CDR1 LNHDA, CDR2 SQIVND (reference sequence). CDR3 size: 15 residues. CDR3 sequence: CASSTLAASTDTQYF. CDR3 DNA sequence: TGTGCCAGTAGTACCCTAGCGGCTAGCACAGATACGCAGTATTTT. Supplemented by reference TRBV19 and TRBJ2-3, the full variable domain reads DGGITQSPKYLFRKEGQNVTLSCEQNLNHDAMYWYRQDPGQGLRLIYYSQIVNDFQKGDIAEGYSVSREKKESFPLTVTSAQKNPTAFYLCASSTLAASTDTQYFGPGTRLTVL.

This clonotype appeared many times. This rearrangement joins TRBV5-1 to TRBJ2-7, with a tentative D call TRBD2 (5 bases). CDR3 length: 15 residues. CDR1 and CDR2 from the germline V gene are SGHRS and YFSETQ. V gave up 0 bases and J gave up 5 bases, with 15 bases separating them. In nucleotides, the CDR3 is TGCGCCAGCAGCTTGGGATCGGGAATAGGAGACGAGCAGTACTTC. It encodes CASSLGSGIGDEQYF.

The chain links TRBV7-9 to TRBJ2-1; a possible D gene is TRBD2 (6 bases). Per the germline V gene, CDR1 is SEHNR and CDR2 is FQNEAQ (reference sequence). Trimming took 7 bases from V and 6 from J, leaving 16 bases between them. The CDR3 extends over 14 amino acids. CDR3 residues: CASTRASDGNEQFF. The DNA for the CDR3 is TGTGCCAGCACGAGGGCTAGCGACGGCAATGAGCAGTTCTTC.

The chain joins TRBV5-1 to TRBJ2-2; TRBD2 agrees at 10 bases. There are 15 residues in the CDR3. The germline V gene has CDR1 SGHRS and CDR2 YFSETQ. The ends lost 4 bases at V and 5 bases at J; junction bases unmatched: 5. The CDR3 sequence: CASSGSSGSTGELFF. The CDR3 nucleotides are TGCGCCAGCAGCGGCTCTAGCGGGAGTACCGGGGAGCTGTTTTTT. The whole variable domain, remainder taken from reference TRBV5-1 and TRBJ2-2, is KAGVTQTPRYLIKTRGQQVTLSCSPISGHRSVSWYQQTPGQGLQFLFEYFSETQRNKGNFPGRFSGRQFSNSRSEMNVSTLELGDSALYLCASSGSSGSTGELFFGEGSRLTVL.

V gene TRBV5-6 combines with J gene TRBJ2-5; D might be TRBD1 (6 bases). Per germline, CDR1 SGHDT and CDR2 YYEEEE. The CDR3 is 13 amino acids. V was clipped by 6 bases and J by 5 bases, with 14 bases between them. CDR3 sequence (DNA): TGTGCCAGCACCCCGCCCAGGGGTGAGACCCAGTACTTC. Translation gives CASTPPRGETQYF.

Comments on this clonotype: This may arise from a read error, as a much more abundant clone is one base away. CDR3 amino acids: CASSPLAGVGTGNEQYF. The CDR3 DNA sequence: TGTGCCAGCAGCCCATTAGCGGGAGTGGGTACGGGCAATGAGCAGTACTTC. V is TRBV27 and J is TRBJ2-5, with 9 bases that match TRBD2. This CDR3 has 17 residues. Looked up from germline, CDR1 is MNHEY and CDR2 is SMNVEV (reference sequence). Unmatched junction bases numbered 22, after V lost 6 bases and J lost 11 bases.

This clonotype occurred many times. This chain joins TRBV12-3 or TRBV12-4 and TRBJ1-1, with D hard to call. V was pared by 2 bases and J by 6 bases, with 16 bases between. The CDR3 consists of 15 residues. DNA for the CDR3: TGTGCCAGCAGTTTACGTCAAGGGAATGGGGCTGAAGCTTTCTTT. This codes for CASSLRQGNGAEAFF.

This clonotype was seen at least ten times. The genes are TRBV5-1 and TRBJ2-1; 7 bases fit TRBD2. J was trimmed by 2 bases and V by 4 bases; bases with no gene match: 3. The V gene's germline CDR1 is SGHRS and CDR2 YFSETQ. This CDR3 has 14 amino acids. CDR3 loop: CASSGGTTYNEQFF. The CDR3 nucleotides are TGCGCCAGCAGCGGGGGGACTACCTACAATGAGCAGTTCTTC.